Below, 6 T cell receptor beta chains from the same sample are listed, as sequenced in a study of blood T cell repertoires in COVID-19. TCRdb's copy holds only in-frame clones and misses some; the assay was immunoSEQ multiplex PCR. The repertoire consists of about 320,000 clones, with about nine tenths occurring once and the leading ten covering 1.5% to 2%. Material: peripheral blood. The receptors shown here come from a woman in her thirties with COVID-19, enrolled during active disease.

The chain couples TRBV9 to TRBJ1-1; D gene ambiguous. The CDR3 runs 15 residues. V dropped 2 bases and J dropped 3 bases, with 14 bases sitting between them. CDR1 is SGDLS and CDR2 is YYNGEE in the germline V gene. The CDR3 loop reads CASSVSPFGYTEAFF. The CDR3 DNA reads as TGTGCCAGCAGCGTGAGCCCGTTCGGGTACACTGAAGCTTTCTTT.

The rearrangement joins TRBV6-5 to TRBJ1-6; D may be TRBD1 (6 bases). There are 16 residues in the CDR3. V dropped 2 bases and J dropped 6 bases, with 14 bases sitting between them. Germline V lookup: CDR1 MNHEY, CDR2 SVGAGI. The CDR3 region has the DNA TGTGCCAGCAGTTACCCCCCACAGGGTCGTAATTCACCCCTCCACTTT. Protein sequence: CASSYPPQGRNSPLHF.

V is TRBV11-3 and J is TRBJ1-1; D perhaps matches TRBD1 (5 bases). Germline V CDR1 and CDR2: SGHNT, YENEEA. The length of the CDR3 is 14 residues. With 5 bases removed from V and 2 bases from J, the gap between germline ends came to 12 bases. The CDR3 nucleotides read TGTGCCAGCAGCAGGGGAGGGGCTAACACTGAAGCTTTCTTT. Translated: CASSRGGANTEAFF.

Points on this clone: Within the sample, other DNA sequences also encode this same CDR3. This chain connects TRBV7-2 to TRBJ2-5; 7 bases align to TRBD2. The CDR3 totals 14 residues. The V gene's germline CDR1 is SGHTA and CDR2 FQGNSA. After removal of 1 base from V and 5 bases from J, the junction contained 4 bases not matched to a gene. The CDR3 here is CASSLGLAGETQYF. CDR3 nucleotides: TGTGCCAGCAGCTTAGGACTAGCCGGGGAGACCCAGTACTTC.

The CDR3 region is CASSINGGAADTQYF. DNA for the CDR3: TGTGCCAGTAGTATAAACGGGGGGGCCGCAGATACGCAGTATTTT. The chain employs TRBV19 and TRBJ2-3, with 8 positions matching TRBD2. Trimming took 2 bases from V and 4 from J; bases not matched to a gene: 5. Germline-derived CDR1 and CDR2 are LNHDA and SQIVND (reference sequence). The CDR3 contains 15 residues.

The chain combines TRBV5-4 with TRBJ1-2, with 7 bases lining up with TRBD1. CDR1 is SGHNT, CDR2 YYREEE, per germline (reference sequence). This CDR3 is 14 amino acids long. Trimming took 1 base from V and 5 from J; bases not matched to a gene: 5. The CDR3: CASSLPGQLYGYTF. CDR3 bases: TGTGCCAGCAGCTTGCCGGGACAGCTGTATGGCTACACCTTC.